The 20 T cell receptor beta chains presented below share a single source sample, sequenced in a study of control samples from healthy donors and cancer patients. TCRdb's table, derived via immunoSEQ multiplex PCR, lists solely in-frame clones and lacks some. The data hold about 34,000 clones, with about 85% observed a single time. Specimen: PBMCs. These receptors originate from a woman in her 40s with lung cancer.

This clone was detected a few times. V gene TRBV19 combines with J gene TRBJ1-5; TRBD1 matches at 7 bases. With V trimmed by 7 bases and J by 0 bases, 24 bases remained unmatched. Germline loops: CDR1 LNHDA, CDR2 SQIVND (reference sequence). The CDR3 totals 21 residues. The CDR3 protein is CASTNPPGTAGGDYSNQPQHF. The CDR3 DNA is TGTGCCAGTACCAACCCTCCAGGGACAGCCGGGGGAGATTATAGCAATCAGCCCCAGCATTTT.

Only a few counts were recorded for this clone. The chain links TRBV6-5 to TRBJ2-5, with 12 bases fitting TRBD2. The CDR3 loop spans 14 amino acids. V lost 6 bases to trimming and J lost 3 bases; unmatched junction nucleotides: 2. Germline CDR1 reads MNHEY; CDR2 reads SVGAGI. The CDR3 bases are TGTGCCAGCAGCCTAGCGGGGGGGGAAGAGACCCAGTACTTC. Residues: CASSLAGGEETQYF.

The chain couples TRBV6-2 or TRBV6-3 to TRBJ1-1; 9 bases are a match to TRBD1. Germline V gene sequence: CDR1 MNHEY, CDR2 SVGEGT. This CDR3 is 18 amino acids long. V gave up 2 bases and J gave up 5 bases; unmatched junction bases: 15. The chain's CDR3 is CASSYQTGTGWRGTEAFF. The DNA for the CDR3 is TGTGCCAGCAGTTACCAGACCGGGACAGGGTGGAGAGGGACTGAAGCTTTCTTT.

The rearrangement uses TRBV6-5 and TRBJ1-2; no clear D. The length of the CDR3 is 14 residues. Germline V lookup: CDR1 MNHEY, CDR2 SVGAGI. The V end was cut by 6 bases, the J end by 0 bases, with 11 bases between. The CDR3 coding sequence is TGTGCCAGCAGGACCGGGCCTCCTAACTATGGCTACACCTTC. Protein product: CASRTGPPNYGYTF.

This rearrangement joins TRBV28 to TRBJ1-2; 9 bases line up with TRBD1. This CDR3 spans 14 amino acids. V dropped 6 bases and J dropped 4; count of bases not matched to a gene: 6. Per the germline V gene, CDR1 is MDHEN and CDR2 is SYDVKM. In nucleotides, the CDR3 is TGTGCCAGCAGCCGGGGACAGGGAAGCTATGGCTACACCTTC. Translating gives CASSRGQGSYGYTF.

This rearrangement joins TRBV14 to TRBJ1-1; D not certain. This CDR3 contains 15 residues. The V end was cut by 0 bases, the J end by 1 base, with 9 bases between. Germline V gene lookup returns CDR1 SGHDN and CDR2 FVKESK. CDR3 DNA sequence: TGTGCCAGCAGCCAAGACTGGCGGTGGAACACTGAAGCTTTCTTT. It is translated as CASSQDWRWNTEAFF.

The rearrangement links TRBV4-2 to TRBJ2-5, with 9 nucleotides matching TRBD1. The trim removed 0 bases at V and 5 bases at J, leaving 7 bases unmatched. The CDR3 is 16 residues long. Germline loops: CDR1 LGHNA, CDR2 YNFKEQ. The CDR3 here is CASSQDGPGQGETQYF. The CDR3 DNA sequence: TGTGCCAGCAGCCAAGATGGTCCAGGACAGGGGGAGACCCAGTACTTC.

The V and J genes are TRBV5-4 and TRBJ2-7; D could derive from TRBD1 or TRBD2 (5 bases each). The germline CDR1 and CDR2 sequences are SGHNT and YYREEE (reference sequence). V dropped 2 bases and J dropped 2 bases, with 17 bases sitting between them. CDR3 length equals 16 residues. CDR3 in DNA: TGTGCCAGCAGCTTAGACGCCGGGACCGCAACCTACGAGCAGTACTTC. Translation gives CASSLDAGTATYEQYF.

The chain combines TRBV28 with TRBJ1-4, with TRBD1 identical over 8 bases. Trimming removed 9 bases from V and 8 bases from J; junction bases left unmatched: 5. This CDR3 contains 12 residues. Germline CDR1 reads MDHEN; CDR2 reads SYDVKM. The CDR3, as DNA: TGTGCCAGTAACAGGGGGTTAGAAAAACTGTTTTTT. Translation: CASNRGLEKLFF.

The chain employs TRBV7-2 and TRBJ2-3; TRBD2 matches 8 bases. There are 17 residues in the CDR3. Germline CDR1 is SGHTA and CDR2 is FQGNSA. V dropped 1 base and J dropped 2; count of bases not matched to a gene: 8. As DNA, the CDR3 is TGTGCCAGCAGCTTAGTTCGGCTAGCGGGCAACACAGATACGCAGTATTTT. Encoded protein: CASSLVRLAGNTDTQYF. Full variable domain (rest looked up from reference TRBV7-2 and TRBJ2-3): GAGVSQSPSNKVTEKGKDVELRCDPISGHTALYWYRQSLGQGLEFLIYFQGNSAPDKSGLPSDRFSAERTGGSVSTLTIQRTQQEDSAVYLCASSLVRLAGNTDTQYFGPGTRLTVL.

This chain uses TRBV5-4 with TRBJ2-7; weak D call: TRBD1 (5 bases). The CDR3 loop spans 13 amino acids. CDR1 SGHNT and CDR2 YYREEE come from the germline V gene (reference sequence). Trimming stripped 1 base from V and 3 bases from J, with 8 bases between. The CDR3 sequence is CASSLWGLYEQYF. As DNA, the CDR3 is TGTGCCAGCAGCTTGTGGGGCCTCTACGAGCAGTACTTC.

This chain links TRBV28 with TRBJ1-5; TRBD1 matches at 7 bases. The CDR3 extends over 12 amino acids. After removal of 3 bases from V and 15 bases from J, the junction contained 8 bases not matched to a gene. The germline gives CDR1 MDHEN, CDR2 SYDVKM. As DNA, the CDR3 is TGTGCCAGCAGTTTGTCAGGGGGTTTTTGGCATTTT. It codes for CASSLSGGFWHF. The full variable domain, in which reference TRBV28 and TRBJ1-5 provide the parts outside the CDR3, is DVKVTQSSRYLVKRTGEKVFLECVQDMDHENMFWYRQDPGLGLRLIYFSYDVKMKEKGDIPEGYSVSREKKERFSLILESASTNQTSMYLCASSLSGGFWHFGDGTRLSIL.

This chain's CDR3 is CASSIAGALNQPQHF. The CDR3 DNA reads as TGTGCCAGTAGTATCGCAGGGGCCCTCAATCAGCCCCAGCATTTT. V usage is TRBV19 and J usage is TRBJ1-5; TRBD1 is a possible D gene (6 bases). Trimming pared 3 bases from V and 3 bases from J, leaving 12 bases between. The CDR3 is 15 amino acids. Germline loops: CDR1 LNHDA, CDR2 SQIVND (reference sequence).

The chain uses TRBV3-1 (or the pseudogene TRBV3-2) and TRBJ2-7; TRBD2 is a possible D gene (5 bases). Per germline, CDR1 LGHDT and CDR2 YNNKEL (reference sequence). The ends were cut back, 2 bases at V and 1 base at J, with 6 bases in the middle. This CDR3 contains 13 residues. The CDR3 here is CASSQTSSYEQYF. The CDR3 bases are TGTGCCAGCAGCCAAACTAGTTCCTACGAGCAGTACTTC.

The chain couples TRBV7-2 to TRBJ2-1; the D gene is possibly TRBD2 (6 bases). This CDR3 has 16 residues. Trimming removed 4 bases at V and 0 bases at J, with 13 bases between. Germline lookup yields CDR1 SGHTA and CDR2 FQGNSA. The CDR3 nucleotides read TGTGCCAGCAGCTCCCCTGCGGGGCCCTCCTACAATGAGCAGTTCTTC. It is translated as CASSSPAGPSYNEQFF. Full variable domain (rest looked up from reference TRBV7-2 and TRBJ2-1): GAGVSQSPSNKVTEKGKDVELRCDPISGHTALYWYRQSLGQGLEFLIYFQGNSAPDKSGLPSDRFSAERTGGSVSTLTIQRTQQEDSAVYLCASSSPAGPSYNEQFFGPGTRLTVL.

The CDR3 loop is CASSLAWGDANEQFF. DNA for the CDR3: TGTGCCAGCAGCTTGGCCTGGGGTGACGCCAATGAGCAGTTCTTC. This sequence joins TRBV5-5 and TRBJ2-1; no firm D call. The CDR3 runs to 15 residues. The germline V gene has CDR1 SGHKS and CDR2 YYEKEE (reference sequence). Trimming took 0 bases from V and 6 from J, leaving 13 bases between them.

The chain links TRBV4-3 to TRBJ2-3, with 8 bases matching TRBD2. The CDR3 contains 15 residues. Trimming at V came to 1 base and at J to 5 bases, leaving 5 bases not matched to a gene. From germline, CDR1 is LGHNA and CDR2 YSLEER. The CDR3 here is CASSQGRGAIDTQYF. The CDR3 DNA reads TGCGCCAGCAGCCAAGGGCGGGGGGCCATAGATACGCAGTATTTT.

CDR3 in DNA: TGTGCCTGGAGTGCCACTCGGACCGGGGGCTACACCTTC. It is translated as CAWSATRTGGYTF. V and J are TRBV30 and TRBJ1-2, with D hard to call. Germline V gene lookup returns CDR1 GTSNPN and CDR2 SVGIG (reference sequence). The CDR3 length is 13 residues. Trimming removed 1 base at V and 8 bases at J, with 14 bases between. The full variable domain, completed using reference TRBV30 and TRBJ1-2, is SQTIHQWPATLVQPVGSPLSLECTVEGTSNPNLYWYRQAAGRGLQLLFYSVGIGQISSEVPQNLSASRPQDRQFILSSKKLLLSDSGFYLCAWSATRTGGYTFGSGTRLTVV.

The V gene is TRBV19, the J gene TRBJ2-5; 13 bases are a match to TRBD2. The CDR3 has 15 residues. Looked up from germline, CDR1 is LNHDA and CDR2 is SQIVND (reference sequence). Losses at the gene ends were 6 bases for V and 2 bases for J; bases not matched to a gene: 3. DNA for the CDR3: TGTGCCAGTAGCCCGGGACTAGCGGGGCAAGAGACCCAGTACTTC. Its protein product is CASSPGLAGQETQYF.

The J gene is TRBJ2-7, the V gene TRBV28; D remains unclear. The CDR3 is made up of 15 amino acids. Trimming left V 8 bases short and J 4 bases short, with 21 bases between. The germline V gene has CDR1 MDHEN and CDR2 SYDVKM. The CDR3 nucleotides read TGTGCCAGCGGCTCCGGAACGACGGAATTATACGAGCAGTACTTC. This codes for CASGSGTTELYEQYF.